This entry is about one T cell receptor (beta chain). What it recognizes is unknown. Random hexamers were used to reverse transcribe an amount of roughly 0.5 to 1 ug RNA. Amplification of the TCR beta CDR3 was carried out by immunoSEQ multiplex PCR, which spanned a total of 54 Vbeta and 13 Jbeta segments. TCRdb used MiXCR to reprocess the immunoSEQ multiplex PCR reads, holding one entry per CDR3 protein. The sample shows under 95,000 distinct CDR3 sequences, about 95% of them seen only once. V was clipped by 7 bases and J by 1 base, with 12 bases between them. This CDR3 is 14 amino acids long. The V gene's germline CDR1 is SNHLY and CDR2 FYNNEI. The sample comes from a study of CD8 T cells in Susac syndrome. General study results and limits: Clonal expansion was not seen in any Susac syndrome CD4+ T cell repertoire.

This clonotype was sampled from a human donor with Susac syndrome. The chain couples TRBV2 to TRBJ2-3; D gene ambiguous. The sample comprised CD4+ T cells from PBMCs. CDR3 loop: CASIGPAGTDTQYF. The CDR3 bases are TGTGCCAGCATCGGTCCGGCGGGCACAGATACGCAGTATTTT.